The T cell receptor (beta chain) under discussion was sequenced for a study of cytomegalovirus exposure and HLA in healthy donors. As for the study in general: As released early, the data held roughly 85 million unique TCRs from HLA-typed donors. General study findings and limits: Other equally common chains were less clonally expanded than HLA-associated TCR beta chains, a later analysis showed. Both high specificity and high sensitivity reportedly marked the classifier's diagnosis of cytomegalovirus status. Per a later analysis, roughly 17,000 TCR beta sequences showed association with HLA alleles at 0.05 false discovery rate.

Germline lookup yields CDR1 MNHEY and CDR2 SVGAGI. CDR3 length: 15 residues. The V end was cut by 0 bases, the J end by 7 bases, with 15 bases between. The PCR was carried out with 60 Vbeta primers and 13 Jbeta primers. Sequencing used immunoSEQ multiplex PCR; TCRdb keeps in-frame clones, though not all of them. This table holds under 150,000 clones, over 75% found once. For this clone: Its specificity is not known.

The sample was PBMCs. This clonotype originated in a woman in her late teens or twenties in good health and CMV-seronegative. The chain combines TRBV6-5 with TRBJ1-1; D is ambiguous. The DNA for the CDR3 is TGTGCCAGCAGTTACTCGATTGGGCTGGGAGATGAAGCTTTCTTT. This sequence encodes CASSYSIGLGDEAFF.